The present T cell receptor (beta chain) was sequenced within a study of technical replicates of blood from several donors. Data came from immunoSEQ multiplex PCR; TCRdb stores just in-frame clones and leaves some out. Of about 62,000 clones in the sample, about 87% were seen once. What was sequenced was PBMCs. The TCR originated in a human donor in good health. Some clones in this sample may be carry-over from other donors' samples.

The CDR3 protein is CASASPGGNQPQHF. The CDR3 bases are TGTGCCAGCGCGTCACCCGGGGGCAATCAGCCCCAGCATTTT. This chain uses TRBV27 with TRBJ1-5; D ambiguous. V gave up 8 bases and J gave up 2 bases, with 13 bases separating them. This CDR3 contains 14 residues. Germline CDR1 reads MNHEY; CDR2 reads SMNVEV (reference sequence).